The clone carrying this T cell receptor beta chain was seen ten or more times. Its cognate antigen is unknown. CDR1 is LGHNA and CDR2 is YNFKEQ in the germline V gene. This CDR3 region has 18 residues. Trimming removed 0 bases from V and 1 base from J; junction bases left unmatched: 8. This sample was taken from a study of T cell repertoires in cytomegalovirus infection. MiXCR, applied by TCRdb to the reads, yields one record per CDR3 protein. The sample shows roughly 110,000 distinct CDR3 sequences, 30% of them seen only once. Points from the study as a whole: Public TCR beta family frequency separated CMV-and-HLA carriers, including in an independent cohort. HLA-C-restricted CMV-specific TCR beta clonotypes were dominant in the ex vivo response.

Material: CD8+ T cells from cultured PBMCs, obtained from culture after CMV antigen stimulation. The chain couples TRBV4-2 to TRBJ1-3; 8 bases match TRBD1. This TCR came from a human donor in good health (CMV status not recorded). Some clones in this sample may be carry-over from other donors' samples. CDR3 residues: CASSQDTPRTGSGNTIYF. CDR3 bases: TGTGCCAGCAGCCAAGACACGCCCCGGACAGGGTCTGGAAACACCATATATTTT.